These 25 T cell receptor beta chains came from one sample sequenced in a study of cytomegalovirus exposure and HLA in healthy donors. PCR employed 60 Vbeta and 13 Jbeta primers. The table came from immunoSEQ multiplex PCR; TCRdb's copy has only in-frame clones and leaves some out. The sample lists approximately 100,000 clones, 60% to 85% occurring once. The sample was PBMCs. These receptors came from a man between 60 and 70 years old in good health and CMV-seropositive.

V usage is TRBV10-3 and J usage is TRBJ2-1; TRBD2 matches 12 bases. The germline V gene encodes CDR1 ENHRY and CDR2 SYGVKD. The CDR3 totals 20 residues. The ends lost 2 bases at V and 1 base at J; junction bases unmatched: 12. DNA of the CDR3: TGTGCCATCAGTGAGCCCCCACAGACTAGCGGGGGTTCGTCCTACAATGAGCAGTTCTTC. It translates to CAISEPPQTSGGSSYNEQFF.

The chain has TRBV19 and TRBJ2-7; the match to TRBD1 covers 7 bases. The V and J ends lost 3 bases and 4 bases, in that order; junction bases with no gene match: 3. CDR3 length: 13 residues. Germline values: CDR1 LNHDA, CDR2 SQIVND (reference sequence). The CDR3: CASSIGQEYEQYF. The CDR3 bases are TGTGCCAGTAGTATTGGACAGGAATACGAGCAGTACTTC.

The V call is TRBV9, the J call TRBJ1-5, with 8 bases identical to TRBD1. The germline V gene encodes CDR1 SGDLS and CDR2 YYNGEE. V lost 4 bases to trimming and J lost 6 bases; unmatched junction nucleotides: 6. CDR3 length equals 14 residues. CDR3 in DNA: TGTGCCAGCAGCCAAGGGCAGGGGGCTCAGCCCCAGCATTTT. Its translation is CASSQGQGAQPQHF.

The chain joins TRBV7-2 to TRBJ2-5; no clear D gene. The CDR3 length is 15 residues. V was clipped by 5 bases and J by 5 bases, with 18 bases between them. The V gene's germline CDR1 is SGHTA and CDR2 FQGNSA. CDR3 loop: CASSRPLDLGETQYF. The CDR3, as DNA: TGTGCCAGCAGCCGCCCCCTAGACCTCGGGGAGACCCAGTACTTC.

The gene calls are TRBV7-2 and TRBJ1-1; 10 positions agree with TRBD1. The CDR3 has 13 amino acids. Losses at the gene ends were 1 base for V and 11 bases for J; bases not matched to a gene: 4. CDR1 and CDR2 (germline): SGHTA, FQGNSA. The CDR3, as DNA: TGTGCCAGCAGCTTAGGACAGGGGGCGGGGGCTTTCTTT. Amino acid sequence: CASSLGQGAGAFF.

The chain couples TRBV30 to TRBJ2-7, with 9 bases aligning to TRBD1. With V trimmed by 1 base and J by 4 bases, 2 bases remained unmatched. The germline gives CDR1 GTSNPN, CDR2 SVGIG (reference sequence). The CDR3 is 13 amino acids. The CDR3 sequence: CAWSGGQGYEQYF. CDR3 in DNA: TGTGCCTGGAGTGGGGGACAGGGTTACGAGCAGTACTTC.

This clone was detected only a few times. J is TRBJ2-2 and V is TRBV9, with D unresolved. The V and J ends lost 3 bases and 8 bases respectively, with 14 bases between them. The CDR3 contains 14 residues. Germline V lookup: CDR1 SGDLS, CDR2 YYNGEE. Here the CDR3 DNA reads TGTGCCAGCAGCGCTCCTCTGGGCGCTGGGGAGCTGTTTTTT. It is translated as CASSAPLGAGELFF.

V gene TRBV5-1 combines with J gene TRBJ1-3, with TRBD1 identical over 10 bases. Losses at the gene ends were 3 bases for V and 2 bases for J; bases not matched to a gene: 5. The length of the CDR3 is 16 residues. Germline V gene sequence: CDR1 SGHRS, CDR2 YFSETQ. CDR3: CASSSTGTGAGNTIYF. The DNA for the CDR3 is TGCGCCAGCAGCTCCACCGGGACAGGGGCTGGAAACACCATATATTTT.

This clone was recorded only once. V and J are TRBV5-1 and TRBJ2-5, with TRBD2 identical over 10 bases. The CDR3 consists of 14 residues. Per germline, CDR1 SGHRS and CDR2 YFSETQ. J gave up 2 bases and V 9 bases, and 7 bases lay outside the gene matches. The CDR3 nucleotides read TGCGCCACAAAAGCGGGGGGGCTTCAAGAGACCCAGTACTTC. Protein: CATKAGGLQETQYF. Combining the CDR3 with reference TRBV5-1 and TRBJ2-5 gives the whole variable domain KAGVTQTPRYLIKTRGQQVTLSCSPISGHRSVSWYQQTPGQGLQFLFEYFSETQRNKGNFPGRFSGRQFSNSRSEMNVSTLELGDSALYLCATKAGGLQETQYFGPGTRLLVL.

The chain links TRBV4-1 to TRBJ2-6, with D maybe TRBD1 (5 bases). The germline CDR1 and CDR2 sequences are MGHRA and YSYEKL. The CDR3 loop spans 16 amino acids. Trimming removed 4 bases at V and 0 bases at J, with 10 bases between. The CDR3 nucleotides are TGCGCCAGCAGCCTCGACAGCCCCTCTGGGGCCAACGTCCTGACTTTC. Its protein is CASSLDSPSGANVLTF.

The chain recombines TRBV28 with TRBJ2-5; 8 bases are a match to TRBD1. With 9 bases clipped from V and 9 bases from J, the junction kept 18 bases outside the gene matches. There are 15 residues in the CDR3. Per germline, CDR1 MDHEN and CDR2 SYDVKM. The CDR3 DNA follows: TGTGCCAGTAACATGGGACAGGCCCGCGGAGGGGCCCAGTACTTC. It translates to CASNMGQARGGAQYF.

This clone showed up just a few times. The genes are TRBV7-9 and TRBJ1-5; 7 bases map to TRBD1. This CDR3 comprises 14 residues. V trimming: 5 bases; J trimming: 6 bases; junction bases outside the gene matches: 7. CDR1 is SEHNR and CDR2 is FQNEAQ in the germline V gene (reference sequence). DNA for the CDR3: TGTGCCAGCAGCCCACAGGGGTTCAGTCAGCCCCAGCATTTT. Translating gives CASSPQGFSQPQHF. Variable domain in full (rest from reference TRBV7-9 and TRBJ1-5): DTGVSQNPRHKITKRGQNVTFRCDPISEHNRLYWYRQTLGQGPEFLTYFQNEAQLEKSRLLSDRFSAERPKGSFSTLEIQRTEQGDSAMYLCASSPQGFSQPQHFGDGTRLSIL.

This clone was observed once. CDR3 sequence (DNA): TGTGCCAGCAGCTTAGGTCTCGGCTCCTACAATGAGCAGTTCTTC. This gives the protein CASSLGLGSYNEQFF. The chain joins TRBV7-2 to TRBJ2-1, with D hard to call. Trimming stripped 1 base from V and 0 bases from J, with 7 bases between. The CDR3 runs to 15 residues. Per the germline V gene, CDR1 is SGHTA and CDR2 is FQGNSA.

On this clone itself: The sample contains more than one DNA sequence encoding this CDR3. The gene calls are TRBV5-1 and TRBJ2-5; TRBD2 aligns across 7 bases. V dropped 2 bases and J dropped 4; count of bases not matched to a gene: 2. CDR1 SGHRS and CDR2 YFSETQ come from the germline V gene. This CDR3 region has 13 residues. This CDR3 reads CASSFSSGETQYF. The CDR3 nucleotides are TGCGCCAGCAGCTTTTCTAGCGGAGAGACCCAGTACTTC.

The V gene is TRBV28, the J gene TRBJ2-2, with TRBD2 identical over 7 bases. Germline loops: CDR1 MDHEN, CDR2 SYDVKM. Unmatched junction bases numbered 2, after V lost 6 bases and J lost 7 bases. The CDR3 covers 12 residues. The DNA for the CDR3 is TGTGCCAGCAGCGGGGGGTTCGGGGAGCTGTTTTTT. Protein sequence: CASSGGFGELFF.

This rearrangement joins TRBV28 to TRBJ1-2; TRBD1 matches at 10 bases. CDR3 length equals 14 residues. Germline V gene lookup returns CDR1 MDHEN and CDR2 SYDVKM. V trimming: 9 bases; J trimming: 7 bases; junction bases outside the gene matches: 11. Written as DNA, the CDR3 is TGTGCCAGTGGGACAGGGGATGGTTCGTTTGGCTACACCTTC. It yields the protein CASGTGDGSFGYTF.

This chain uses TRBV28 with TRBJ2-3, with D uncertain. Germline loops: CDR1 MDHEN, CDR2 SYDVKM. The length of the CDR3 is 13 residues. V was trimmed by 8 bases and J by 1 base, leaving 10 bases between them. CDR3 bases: TGTGCCAGCCGATCTTGGCGCACAGATACGCAGTATTTT. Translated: CASRSWRTDTQYF.

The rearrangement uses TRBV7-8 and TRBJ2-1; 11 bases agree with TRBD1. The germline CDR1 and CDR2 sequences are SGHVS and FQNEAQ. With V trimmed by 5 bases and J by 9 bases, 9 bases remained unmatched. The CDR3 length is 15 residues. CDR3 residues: CASSPRDRGTGEQFF. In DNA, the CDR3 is TGTGCCAGCAGCCCCCGGGACAGGGGGACGGGTGAGCAGTTCTTC.

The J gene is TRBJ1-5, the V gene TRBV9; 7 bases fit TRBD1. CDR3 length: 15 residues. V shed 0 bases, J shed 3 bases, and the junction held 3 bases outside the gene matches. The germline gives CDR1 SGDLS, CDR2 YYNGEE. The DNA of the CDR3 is TGTGCCAGCAGCGTAGCGGGACAGCCCAATCAGCCCCAGCATTTT. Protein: CASSVAGQPNQPQHF.

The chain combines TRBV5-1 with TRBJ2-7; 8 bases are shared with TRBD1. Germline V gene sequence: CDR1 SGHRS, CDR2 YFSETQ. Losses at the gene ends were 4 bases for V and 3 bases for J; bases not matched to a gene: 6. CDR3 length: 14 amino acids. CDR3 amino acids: CASSPPGTGYEQYF. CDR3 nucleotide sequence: TGCGCCAGCAGCCCTCCCGGGACAGGCTACGAGCAGTACTTC. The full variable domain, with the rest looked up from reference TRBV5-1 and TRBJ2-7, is KAGVTQTPRYLIKTRGQQVTLSCSPISGHRSVSWYQQTPGQGLQFLFEYFSETQRNKGNFPGRFSGRQFSNSRSEMNVSTLELGDSALYLCASSPPGTGYEQYFGPGTRLTVT.

CDR3 sequence reads: CAATGFGNTIYF. CDR3 sequence (DNA): TGTGCCGCAACGGGGTTTGGAAACACCATATATTTT. The chain carries TRBV6-1 and TRBJ1-3, with no clear D. Per germline, CDR1 MNHNS and CDR2 SASEGT. V shed 11 bases and J shed 3 bases, with 11 bases lying between them. The CDR3 spans 12 residues.

CDR3 loop: CASSVDIAGGQGTQYF. The CDR3 DNA reads as TGTGCCAGCAGCGTAGATATAGCGGGGGGGCAGGGTACGCAGTATTTT. The rearrangement joins TRBV9 to TRBJ2-3; 11 bases are a match to TRBD2. The germline V gene encodes CDR1 SGDLS and CDR2 YYNGEE. V was pared by 0 bases and J by 8 bases, with 8 bases of the junction left unmatched. The CDR3 totals 16 residues.

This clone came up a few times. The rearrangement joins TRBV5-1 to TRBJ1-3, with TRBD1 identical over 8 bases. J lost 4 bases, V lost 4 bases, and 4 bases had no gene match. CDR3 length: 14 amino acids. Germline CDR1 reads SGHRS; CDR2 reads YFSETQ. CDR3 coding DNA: TGCGCCAGCAGCCTGGGACAGGTCGGAAACACCATATATTTT. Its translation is CASSLGQVGNTIYF.

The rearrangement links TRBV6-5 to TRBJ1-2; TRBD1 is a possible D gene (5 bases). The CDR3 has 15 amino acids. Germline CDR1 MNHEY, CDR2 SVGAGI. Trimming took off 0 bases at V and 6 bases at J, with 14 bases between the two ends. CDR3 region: CASSYSTAPSDGYTF. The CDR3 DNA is TGTGCCAGCAGTTACTCGACAGCCCCTAGCGATGGCTACACCTTC.

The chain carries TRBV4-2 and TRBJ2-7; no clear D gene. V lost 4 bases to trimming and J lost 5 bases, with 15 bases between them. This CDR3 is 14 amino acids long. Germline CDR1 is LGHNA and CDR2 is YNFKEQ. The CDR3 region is CASSRDLLGNEQYF. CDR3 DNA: TGTGCCAGCAGCCGAGATCTGCTGGGCAACGAGCAGTACTTC.